This TCR beta chain was sequenced during a study of PD-L1 blockade in urothelial cancer (dated by TCRdb to the late 2010s). With regard to the full study: Therapy was started at some point between 2013 and 2015 for all patients, and atezolizumab 1,200 mg was administered intravenously every 3 weeks. About 90% of the roughly 29 patients were identified as males with urothelial cancer of bladder origin, and a prior smoking history was reported by 18 of 29 patients. Patients had an ECOG performance status of 0 or 1 and had received between 0 and 3 prior chemotherapy regimens. Blood samples were analyzed at 3 weeks after treatment start (second dose) and at 6 weeks after treatment start. Blood samples yielded a median of roughly 150,000 T cells and around 80,000 unique TCRs, with median clonality 0.080. An exploratory multi-omic analysis was conducted of the somatic, immune and clinical correlates of response to PD-L1 blockade with atezolizumab in urothelial cancer. Pretreatment tumor samples, along with matched peripheral blood serially collected before and after atezolizumab treatment, were subjected to TCR sequencing. Progression-free survival longer than 6 months counted as durable clinical benefit, and TCR features were additionally tested against both progression-free and overall survival. Whole exome sequencing and RNA sequencing of pretreatment tumors were performed alongside TCR sequencing in the same patients. Durable clinical benefit was achieved by nine patients but not by the remaining 20. Pretreatment blood TCR-seq was available for around 29 patients, at least one posttreatment blood collection was obtained for about 24 patients, and tumor TCR-seq was available for about 24 patients. Here is what the overall study found, with its caveats: Small sample size (n of about 30) and many exploratory analyses mean the results are intended to be hypothesis-generating. Greater expansion of tumor-associated TCR clones in peripheral blood 3 weeks after the start of treatment was observed in patients with durable benefit (n ≈ 22, p = 0.022). Improved progression-free and overall survival was found to be associated with pretreatment peripheral blood TCR clonality below the median.

A total of some 30 patients with locally advanced or metastatic urothelial carcinoma, treated at Memorial Sloan Kettering on a trial protocol, made up the cohort. Peripheral blood mononuclear cells were collected from each patient pretreatment and during treatment, giving between 1 and 8 total time points per patient. The Qiagen DNeasy Blood extraction kit was used to purify genomic DNA from total PBMCs and tumor samples. PBMCs were collected pretreatment and during treatment and were isolated and stored as previously described. CDR1 and CDR2 (SNHLY, FYNNEI) derive from the germline V gene. Deletion took 9 bases off V and 4 bases off J, with a span of 15 bases between the germline ends. The CDR3, from cysteine to phenylalanine, totals 14 residues. Just the 42-base CDR3 DNA is kept, in frame starting at base 1. Synthetic TCR analog templates were spiked into each PCR to estimate absolute template abundance from read counts. The immunoSEQ assay used bias-controlled V and J gene primers to amplify TCRbeta CDR3 regions from genomic DNA. Rearranged TCRbeta segments were sequenced at approximately 20X coverage. Concerning the study's data processing: Sequencing errors were corrected by clustering and CDR3s were annotated against IMGT to assign V, D and J genes. Downstream analyses used only productive TCRbeta rearrangements and left out out-of-frame or stop-codon sequences. Clonality was computed as one minus Shannon entropy normalized by the log of the number of unique productive sequences. Clones differing between time points or between blood and tumor were identified using Fisher's exact test with Benjamini-Hochberg correction, with an adjusted p below 0.01 applied as the threshold. TCRdb limited this immuneACCESS table to in-frame rearrangements with V and J called. A share of clones is missing; checked studies link under half to unresolved V genes, and the rest is unexplained. The V and J calls and clone size come from that table; D and trimming were worked out from the DNA. This sample lists about 100,000 clones; 91% were detected once. Clones ranked in the top ten supply under 0.95% of the sample.

As for this clone: What antigen it recognizes has not been identified. No quality values exist for individual bases; no much larger clone is one base distant.

The sample consisted of PBMCs, taken around atezolizumab (anti-PD-L1) treatment. The receptor was derived from an elderly woman with urothelial cancer. Rearrangement joined TRBV2 to TRBJ1-4, and perhaps TRBD1 as D gene, on 6 matching bases. The CDR3 amino acid sequence is: CASSAGAFNEKLFF. Here is the DNA: TGTGCCAGTTCCGCGGGGGCCTTTAATGAAAAACTGTTTTTT.